This T cell receptor (beta chain) appears in the sequencing data of a study of cytomegalovirus exposure and HLA in healthy donors. The study's findings and limits: Data from an earlier analysis indicated that most TCR beta V segments were productive either about 87% or about 30% of the time. About 180 TCR beta chains were listed as cytomegalovirus-associated. Several of the most significant clusters were apparently associated with common viral pathogens in a later analysis.

Donors were ostensibly healthy at sampling, although undocumented immune exposures were probable. To note about this clone: Its antigen remains unidentified.

In the PCR, 60 Vbeta and 13 Jbeta primers were used. Generated by immunoSEQ multiplex PCR, the TCRdb table keeps only in-frame clones and is missing some. The table lists around 150,000 clones, almost 85% of them singletons, with approximately 1.5% in the top ten. The CDR3 sequence is 15 residues long. Trimming took 1 base from V and 0 from J; bases not matched to a gene: 3. CDR1 SQVTM and CDR2 ANQGSEA come from the germline V gene. The clonotype comes from a man aged 25-45 years in good health and CMV-seropositive. The chain couples TRBV29-1 to TRBJ2-7, with 10 bases identical to TRBD2. The sequenced material came from PBMCs. The CDR3: CSVEGTSGISYEQYF. The CDR3 DNA reads as TGCAGCGTTGAAGGGACTAGCGGAATCTCCTACGAGCAGTACTTC.